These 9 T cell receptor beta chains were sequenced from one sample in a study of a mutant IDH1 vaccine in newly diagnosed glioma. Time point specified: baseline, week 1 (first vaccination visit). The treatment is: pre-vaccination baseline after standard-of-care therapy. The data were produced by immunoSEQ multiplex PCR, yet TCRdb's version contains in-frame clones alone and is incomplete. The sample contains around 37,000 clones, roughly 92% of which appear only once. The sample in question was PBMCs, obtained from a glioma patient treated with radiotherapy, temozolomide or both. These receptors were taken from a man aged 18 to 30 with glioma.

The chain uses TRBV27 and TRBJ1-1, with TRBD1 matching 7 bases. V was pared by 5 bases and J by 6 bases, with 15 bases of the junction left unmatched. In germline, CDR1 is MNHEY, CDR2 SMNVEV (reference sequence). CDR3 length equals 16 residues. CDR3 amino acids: CASSPGQVFLISEAFF. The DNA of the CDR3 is TGTGCCAGCAGTCCTGGACAGGTATTCCTTATATCTGAAGCTTTCTTT.

The CDR3 reads CASRLGSVEQYF. As DNA, the CDR3 is TGTGCCAGCAGATTGGGGTCGGTTGAGCAGTACTTC. V usage is TRBV2 and J usage is TRBJ2-7; no reliable D call. The CDR3 is 12 amino acids. V was trimmed by 6 bases and J by 7 bases, leaving 13 bases between them. CDR1 is SNHLY, CDR2 FYNNEI, per germline.

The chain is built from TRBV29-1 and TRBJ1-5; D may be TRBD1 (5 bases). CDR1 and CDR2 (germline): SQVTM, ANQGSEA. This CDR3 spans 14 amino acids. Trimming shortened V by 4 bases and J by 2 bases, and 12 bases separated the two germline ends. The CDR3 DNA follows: TGCAGCGTTGCGCTGGGACTTGGCAATCAGCCCCAGCATTTT. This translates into CSVALGLGNQPQHF.

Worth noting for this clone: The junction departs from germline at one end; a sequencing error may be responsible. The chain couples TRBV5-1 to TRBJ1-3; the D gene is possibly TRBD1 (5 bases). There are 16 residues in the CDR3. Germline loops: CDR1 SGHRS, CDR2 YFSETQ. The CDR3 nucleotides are TGCGCCAGCACCTTGGGACCTTCCGCCTCTGGAAACACCATATATTTT. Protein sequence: CASTLGPSASGNTIYF.

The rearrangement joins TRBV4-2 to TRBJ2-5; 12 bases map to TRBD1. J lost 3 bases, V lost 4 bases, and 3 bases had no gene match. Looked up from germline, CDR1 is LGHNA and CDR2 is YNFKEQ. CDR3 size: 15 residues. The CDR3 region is CASSRDRGPEETQYF. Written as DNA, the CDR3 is TGTGCCAGCAGCCGGGACAGGGGGCCCGAAGAGACCCAGTACTTC.

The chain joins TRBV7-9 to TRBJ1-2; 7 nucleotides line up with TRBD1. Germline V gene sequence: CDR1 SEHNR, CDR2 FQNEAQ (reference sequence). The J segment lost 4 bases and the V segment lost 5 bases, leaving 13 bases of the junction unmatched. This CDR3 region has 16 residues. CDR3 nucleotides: TGTGCCAGCAGCGAGGGACAGCGCCTTAATTCCTATGGCTACACCTTC. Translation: CASSEGQRLNSYGYTF.

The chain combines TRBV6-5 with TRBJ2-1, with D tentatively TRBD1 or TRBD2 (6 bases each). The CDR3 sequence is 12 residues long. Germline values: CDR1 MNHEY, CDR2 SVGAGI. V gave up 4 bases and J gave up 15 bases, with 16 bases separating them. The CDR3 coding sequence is TGTGCCAGCAGTTCCCAGGGGCGGGGCCCGTTCTTC. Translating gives CASSSQGRGPFF.

CDR3 sequence: CASSAGDVPNEKLFF. DNA of the CDR3: TGTGCCAGCAGTGCAGGGGATGTCCCTAATGAAAAACTGTTTTTT. The chain has TRBV2 and TRBJ1-4; the D gene is possibly TRBD1 (6 bases). The CDR3 covers 15 residues. Germline CDR1 SNHLY, CDR2 FYNNEI. Trimming cost V 4 bases and J 3 bases, with 12 bases left between them.

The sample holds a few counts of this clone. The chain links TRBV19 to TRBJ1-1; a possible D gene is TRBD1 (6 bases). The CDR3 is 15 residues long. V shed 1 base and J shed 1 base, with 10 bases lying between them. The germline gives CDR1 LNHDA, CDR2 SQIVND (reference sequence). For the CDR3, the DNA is TGTGCCAGTAGTATAGCGGCCAGGGGGAACACTGAAGCTTTCTTT. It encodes CASSIAARGNTEAFF.